This T cell receptor (beta chain) came from a study of cytomegalovirus exposure and HLA in healthy donors. Study-wide results and limits: Researchers had no immune exposure information except CMV serostatus available. It was reportedly the case that the classifier diagnosed cytomegalovirus status with high specificity and sensitivity.

As regards this clone: Its matching antigen is unknown. Other DNA sequences in the same sample also yield this CDR3.

PCR primers comprised 60 Vbeta and 13 Jbeta primers. Libraries were prepared by immunoSEQ multiplex PCR; TCRdb keeps only in-frame clonotypes and omits some of them. The table lists 100,000 to 150,000 clones, around 80% of them singletons. Looked up from germline, CDR1 is MNHNY and CDR2 is SVGAGI (reference sequence). There are 13 residues in the CDR3. V shed 6 bases and J shed 3 bases, with 11 bases lying between them. Sequenced: PBMCs. The chain links TRBV6-6 to TRBJ1-2; D is ambiguous. This TCR came from a middle-aged man in good health and CMV-seronegative. DNA for the CDR3: TGTGCCAGCAGGTATCCCTCGGACTATGGCTACACCTTC. Residues: CASRYPSDYGYTF.